A single sample gave rise to the 21 T cell receptor beta chains below, sequenced in a study of shared clonotypes between healthy human individuals. CD45RO negativity and positive selection for CCR7 defined naive CD8 cells, a population that excluded terminally differentiated effector memory CD45RA+ cells. Generated by immunoSEQ multiplex PCR, the TCRdb table keeps only in-frame clones and is missing some. The sample contains about 600,000 clones, roughly 95% of which appear only once. Source material: naive CD8+ T cells sorted from blood. These receptors were obtained from a woman aged 25 to 39 in good health.

The chain joins TRBV28 to TRBJ2-3, with 10 bases matching TRBD1. Germline V gives CDR1 MDHEN, CDR2 SYDVKM. The CDR3 runs to 16 residues. The J segment lost 7 bases and the V segment lost 6 bases, leaving 13 bases of the junction unmatched. CDR3 coding DNA: TGTGCCAGCAGAACCCCGGGACAGGGGCGTTTTTATACGCAGTATTTT. It translates to CASRTPGQGRFYTQYF.

This chain links TRBV7-9 with TRBJ1-5, with D unclear. The ends were cut back, 6 bases at V and 5 bases at J, with 11 bases in the middle. The CDR3 is made up of 13 amino acids. The germline gives CDR1 SEHNR, CDR2 FQNEAQ (reference sequence). The CDR3 nucleotides are TGTGCCAGCAGTCTCGACACTTATCAGCCCCAGCATTTT. Encoded protein: CASSLDTYQPQHF. The entire variable domain, with the rest obtained from reference TRBV7-9 and TRBJ1-5, is as follows: DTGVSQNPRHKITKRGQNVTFRCDPISEHNRLYWYRQTLGQGPEFLTYFQNEAQLEKSRLLSDRFSAERPKGSFSTLEIQRTEQGDSAMYLCASSLDTYQPQHFGDGTRLSIL.

The chain carries TRBV7-9 and TRBJ2-7; the D is unclear. V lost 5 bases and J lost 2, with 10 bases in between. Germline V gene lookup returns CDR1 SEHNR and CDR2 FQNEAQ (reference sequence). The CDR3 totals 13 residues. The CDR3 protein is CASSPAVAYEQYF. Written as DNA, the CDR3 is TGTGCCAGCAGCCCCGCAGTGGCCTACGAGCAGTACTTC.

CDR3 loop: CASSLPGTGLYGYTF. CDR3 coding DNA: TGTGCCAGCAGCTTACCCGGGACAGGGCTCTATGGCTACACCTTC. The V and J genes are TRBV7-8 and TRBJ1-2, with 9 bases aligning to TRBD1. The CDR3 sequence is 15 residues long. Trimming at V came to 2 bases and at J to 4 bases, leaving 5 bases not matched to a gene. In germline, CDR1 is SGHVS, CDR2 FQNEAQ.

The chain carries TRBV27 and TRBJ1-1; possible D gene TRBD1, 5 bases. The CDR3 totals 16 residues. The germline V and J ends were trimmed by 2 bases and 0 bases, with 13 bases remaining between them. CDR1 MNHEY and CDR2 SMNVEV come from the germline V gene (reference sequence). CDR3 bases: TGTGCCAGCAGTTTAGCTGCAGGGACGATGAACACTGAAGCTTTCTTT. Its translation: CASSLAAGTMNTEAFF.

The chain carries TRBV18 and TRBJ2-1, with 11 bases aligning to TRBD2. The CDR3 totals 17 residues. Losses at the gene ends were 5 bases for V and 7 bases for J; bases not matched to a gene: 13. Per the germline V gene, CDR1 is KGHSH and CDR2 is LQKENI. The chain's CDR3 is CASSTGTSGPIGNEQFF. CDR3 bases: TGTGCCAGCTCAACCGGGACTAGCGGACCGATTGGGAATGAGCAGTTCTTC.

The gene calls are TRBV19 and TRBJ2-1; D ambiguous. Germline assignment: CDR1 LNHDA and CDR2 SQIVND (reference sequence). V dropped 10 bases and J dropped 4 bases, with 14 bases sitting between them. The CDR3 runs 13 residues. The CDR3 region has the DNA TGTGCCACCCTGGGCTATCCTTACAATGAGCAGTTCTTC. This translates into CATLGYPYNEQFF.

The chain has TRBV6-6 and TRBJ2-2; D not resolved. CDR1 is MNHNY, CDR2 SVGAGI, per germline (reference sequence). Trimming pared 2 bases from V and 7 bases from J, leaving 8 bases between. The CDR3 is 13 amino acids. CDR3 amino acids: CASSYESYGELFF. CDR3 nucleotide sequence: TGTGCCAGCAGTTACGAGTCGTACGGGGAGCTGTTTTTT.

The rearrangement links TRBV4-2 to TRBJ1-1; the D is unclear. There are 13 residues in the CDR3. V was cut by 2 bases and J by 2 bases, with 6 bases left in between. Germline loops: CDR1 LGHNA, CDR2 YNFKEQ. CDR3 nucleotide sequence: TGTGCCAGCAGCCAATTTGGCAACACTGAAGCTTTCTTT. As protein: CASSQFGNTEAFF.

J is TRBJ2-7 and V is TRBV27; 7 bases fit TRBD1. Trimming removed 6 bases from V and 7 bases from J; junction bases left unmatched: 9. The CDR3 sequence is 13 residues long. Germline V gene lookup returns CDR1 MNHEY and CDR2 SMNVEV (reference sequence). This CDR3 is CASSQLQGNEQYF. In DNA, the CDR3 is TGTGCCAGCAGCCAATTACAGGGGAATGAGCAGTACTTC.

This chain joins TRBV18 and TRBJ2-1; 10 positions match TRBD1. CDR1 and CDR2 from the germline V gene are KGHSH and LQKENI. V trimming: 4 bases; J trimming: 3 bases; junction bases outside the gene matches: 6. The CDR3 covers 16 residues. The CDR3 bases are TGTGCCAGCTCACGTATCCGGGACAGGGGCTACAATGAGCAGTTCTTC. Protein product: CASSRIRDRGYNEQFF. Using reference TRBV18 and TRBJ2-1 for the parts outside the CDR3, the full variable domain is NAGVMQNPRHLVRRRGQEARLRCSPMKGHSHVYWYRQLPEEGLKFMVYLQKENIIDESGMPKERFSAEFPKEGPSILRIQQVVRGDSAAYFCASSRIRDRGYNEQFFGPGTRLTVL.

The rearrangement links TRBV5-1 to TRBJ1-5, with D possibly being TRBD1 (5 bases). With 4 bases removed from V and 7 bases from J, the gap between germline ends came to 27 bases. Looked up from germline, CDR1 is SGHRS and CDR2 is YFSETQ. This CDR3 is built from 18 residues. This CDR3 is CASSPSPRDFGNSQPQHF. In DNA form, the CDR3 reads TGCGCCAGCAGCCCCTCCCCGCGGGACTTTGGGAACTCGCAGCCCCAGCATTTT.

V gene TRBV5-5 combines with J gene TRBJ2-7, with D possibly matching TRBD2 (5 bases). Germline V gene lookup returns CDR1 SGHKS and CDR2 YYEKEE (reference sequence). The CDR3 has 14 amino acids. V shed 2 bases and J shed 2 bases, with 11 bases lying between them. The CDR3 DNA follows: TGTGCCAGCAGCTTTTTGTCGGGGACCTACGAGCAGTACTTC. Amino acids: CASSFLSGTYEQYF.

The rearrangement uses TRBV5-4 and TRBJ2-5; 12 bases line up with TRBD2. Germline CDR1 SGHNT, CDR2 YYREEE (reference sequence). This CDR3 is built from 15 residues. The junction had 1 base not matched to a gene; V was cut back by 0 bases and J by 4 bases. The CDR3 sequence: CASSLGLAGAETQYF. The CDR3 region has the DNA TGTGCCAGCAGCTTGGGACTAGCGGGAGCAGAGACCCAGTACTTC.

The chain's CDR3 is CAISGSAYEQYF. In DNA, the CDR3 is TGTGCCATCTCGGGGTCGGCATACGAGCAGTACTTC. V usage is TRBV2 and J usage is TRBJ2-7; weak D call: TRBD2 (5 bases). Germline CDR1 is SNHLY and CDR2 is FYNNEI. The CDR3 runs to 12 residues. Trimming removed 10 bases from V and 4 bases from J, with 14 bases in between.

This clone was seen only once. This chain links TRBV27 with TRBJ1-5; D is unclear. V gave up 1 base and J gave up 0 bases, with 7 bases separating them. Germline V gene sequence: CDR1 MNHEY, CDR2 SMNVEV (reference sequence). The length of the CDR3 is 15 residues. CDR3 in amino acids: CASSLLWGSNQPQHF. The CDR3 DNA reads TGTGCCAGCAGTTTATTGTGGGGTAGCAATCAGCCCCAGCATTTT.

The chain has TRBV4-1 and TRBJ2-6; tentatively, D is TRBD2 (6 bases). There are 15 residues in the CDR3. V was clipped by 6 bases and J by 2 bases, with 11 bases between them. CDR1 MGHRA and CDR2 YSYEKL come from the germline V gene. This CDR3 is CASRTTGAGANVLTF. The CDR3 nucleotides read TGCGCCAGCAGGACGACGGGGGCTGGGGCCAACGTCCTGACTTTC.

This chain links TRBV4-1 with TRBJ1-5; 10 nucleotides agree with TRBD1. V trimming: 6 bases; J trimming: 6 bases; junction bases outside the gene matches: 8. Looked up from germline, CDR1 is MGHRA and CDR2 is YSYEKL. This CDR3 region has 15 residues. Written as DNA, the CDR3 is TGCGCCAGCAGTTCGGGACAGGGGTACGCTCAGCCCCAGCATTTT. It encodes CASSSGQGYAQPQHF.

This clone is a singleton in its sample. The J gene is TRBJ1-1, the V gene TRBV19, with D possibly TRBD1 on 6 matching bases. The CDR3 covers 14 residues. Germline lookup yields CDR1 LNHDA and CDR2 SQIVND (reference sequence). V was cut by 9 bases and J by 6 bases, with 20 bases left in between. CDR3 residues: CASATDTYRAEAFF. DNA of the CDR3: TGTGCCAGCGCTACTGACACCTACAGGGCTGAAGCTTTCTTT. The variable domain in full, with the rest retrieved from reference TRBV19 and TRBJ1-1, is DGGITQSPKYLFRKEGQNVTLSCEQNLNHDAMYWYRQDPGQGLRLIYYSQIVNDFQKGDIAEGYSVSREKKESFPLTVTSAQKNPTAFYLCASATDTYRAEAFFGQGTRLTVV.

This clone was seen only once. J is TRBJ1-3 and V is TRBV4-1, with a tentative D call TRBD1 (6 bases). CDR1 is MGHRA, CDR2 YSYEKL, per germline. The CDR3 runs to 15 residues. With 4 bases removed from V and 3 bases from J, the gap between germline ends came to 13 bases. For the CDR3, the DNA is TGCGCCAGCAGCCTTCGGACAGAAGGTGGAAACACCATATATTTT. Its translation is CASSLRTEGGNTIYF.

The chain employs TRBV28 and TRBJ2-2; either TRBD1 or TRBD2 may supply D (6 bases each). The ends were cut back, 8 bases at V and 5 bases at J, with 15 bases in the middle. There are 14 residues in the CDR3. Germline CDR1 is MDHEN and CDR2 is SYDVKM. CDR3: CASLGGRWTGELFF. The CDR3 DNA reads TGTGCCAGCCTTGGGGGGCGGTGGACCGGGGAGCTGTTTTTT. The full variable domain, with the rest looked up from reference TRBV28 and TRBJ2-2, is DVKVTQSSRYLVKRTGEKVFLECVQDMDHENMFWYRQDPGLGLRLIYFSYDVKMKEKGDIPEGYSVSREKKERFSLILESASTNQTSMYLCASLGGRWTGELFFGEGSRLTVL.